The clone carrying this T cell receptor (beta chain) was detected many times. What it recognizes is unknown. These data come from a study of T-cell reconstitution after alpha-beta-depleted transplantation in children. The CDR3 is made up of 17 amino acids. V was shortened by 0 bases and J by 1 base, with 13 bases between the two germline ends. Germline lookup yields CDR1 SGHTS and CDR2 YDEGEE. Preparation of the TCRbeta library used unique molecular identifiers. TCRdb analysed the PCR reads with MiXCR anew, one entry per CDR3 protein. There are about 580,000 distinct CDR3 sequences in the sample; more than 20% occur only once, and around 14% lies in the top ten. The study's findings and limits: After one year, T-cell counts and TCRbeta diversity mostly came from new T cells.

The chain has TRBV5-8 and TRBJ2-2; weak D call: TRBD1 (6 bases). The receptor's source is a boy in the first two years of life who had a stem cell transplant for acute myeloid leukemia, so the T cells may come from the graft donor. The sample in question was PBMCs, mostly from graft donor cells, obtained 360 days after TCRalphabeta/CD19-depleted stem cell transplant. CDR3 in amino acids: CASSLASWGQNTGELFF. CDR3 nucleotide sequence: TGTGCCAGCAGCTTGGCCTCGTGGGGGCAGAACACCGGGGAGCTGTTTTTT.